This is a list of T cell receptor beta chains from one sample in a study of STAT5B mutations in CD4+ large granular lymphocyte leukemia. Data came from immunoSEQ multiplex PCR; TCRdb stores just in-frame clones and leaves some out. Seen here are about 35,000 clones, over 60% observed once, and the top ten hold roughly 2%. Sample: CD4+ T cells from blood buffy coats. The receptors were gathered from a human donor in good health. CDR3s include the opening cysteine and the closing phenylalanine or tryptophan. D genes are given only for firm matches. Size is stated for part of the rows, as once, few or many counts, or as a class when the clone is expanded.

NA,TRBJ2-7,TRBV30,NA,TGTGCCTGGAGTGTTGGGGCCGGCGGGACCTTACTGGGCGAGCAGTACTTC,CAWSVGAGGTLLGEQYF
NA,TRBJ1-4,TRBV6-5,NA,TGTGCCAGCAGTTACGTCGGCCCCGACGAAAAACTGTTTTTT,CASSYVGPDEKLFF
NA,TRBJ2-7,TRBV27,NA,TGTGCCAGCAGTTCTCGATCTAAACTAGACGCCGAGCAGTACTTC,CASSSRSKLDAEQYF
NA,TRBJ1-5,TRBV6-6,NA,TGTGCCAGCAGTTTCGACGGTAATCAGCCCCAGCATTTT,CASSFDGNQPQHF
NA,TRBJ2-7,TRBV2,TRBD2,TGTGCCAGCAAGAGTCCGGGACTAGCGGGGCCCTACGAGCAGTACTTC,CASKSPGLAGPYEQYF
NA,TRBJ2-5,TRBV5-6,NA,TGTGCCAGCAGCCTCTTGGGCGGGGACCGGGAGACCCAGTACTTC,CASSLLGGDRETQYF
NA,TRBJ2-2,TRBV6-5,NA,TGTGCCAGCAGTCCCCGGGGCAGGGCGACCGGGGAGCTGTTTTTT,CASSPRGRATGELFF
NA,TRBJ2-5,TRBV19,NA,TGTGCCAGTAGTATCTCAGGGGGGCAAGAGACCCAGTACTTC,CASSISGGQETQYF
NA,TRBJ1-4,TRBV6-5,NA,TGTGCCAGCCGTAGGGCGGCTAATGAAAAACTGTTTTTT,CASRRAANEKLFF
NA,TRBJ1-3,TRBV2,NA,TGTGCCAGCAGGAACGCGGGGGGAAATGGAAACACCATATATTTT,CASRNAGGNGNTIYF
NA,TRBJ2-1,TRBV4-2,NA,TGTGCCAGCAGCCAAGTATCCCGGAGCTCCTACAATGAGCAGTTCTTC,CASSQVSRSSYNEQFF
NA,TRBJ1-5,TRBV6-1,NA,TGTGCCAGCATTGGCACTTTCAAGGGTCAGCCCCAGCATTTT,CASIGTFKGQPQHF
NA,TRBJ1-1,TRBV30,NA,TGTGCCTGGAGCGCTACCTGGGGGGCGGAGGTCACTGAAGCTTTCTTT,CAWSATWGAEVTEAFF
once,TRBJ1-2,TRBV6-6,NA,TGTGCCAGCAGTTACTCAGGGAGTAACTATGGCTACACCTTC,CASSYSGSNYGYTF
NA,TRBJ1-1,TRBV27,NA,TGTGCCAGCAGTTTAATCACCGGGAAGGCTTTCTTT,CASSLITGKAFF
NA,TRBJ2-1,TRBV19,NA,TGTGCCAGTAGCCCGACTAGCAATGAGCAGTTCTTC,CASSPTSNEQFF
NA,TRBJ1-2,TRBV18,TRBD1,TGTGCCAGCTCGTTAGGGGGCGGTGACTATGGCTACACCTTC,CASSLGGGDYGYTF
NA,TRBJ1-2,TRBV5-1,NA,TGCGCCAGCAGCCACGGGGCTGTAGACAATGGCTACACCTTC,CASSHGAVDNGYTF
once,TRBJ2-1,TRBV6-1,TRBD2,TGTGCCAGCAGTGAACTAGCGGGGGGTTACAATGAGCAGTTCTTC,CASSELAGGYNEQFF
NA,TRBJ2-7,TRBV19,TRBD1,TGTGCCAGTAGTCGAACGGGACAGGGGAGCTACGAGCAGTACTTC,CASSRTGQGSYEQYF
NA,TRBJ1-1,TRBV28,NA,TGTGCCAGCAGTTTTTTGGCTTCCGAAGCTTTCTTT,CASSFLASEAFF
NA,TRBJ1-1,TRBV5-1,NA,TGCGCCAGCAGCTTGGTAGAGCGGGGGCCCCGGTTGAAAGCTTTCTTT,CASSLVERGPRLKAFF
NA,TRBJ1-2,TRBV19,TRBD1,TGTGCCAGTAGTACACCTCGGGAGACAGGGGACTATGGCTACACCTTC,CASSTPRETGDYGYTF
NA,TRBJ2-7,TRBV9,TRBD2,TGTGCCAGCAGCGCCCACAGCGGGAGGGCGTCCTACGAGCAGTACTTC,CASSAHSGRASYEQYF
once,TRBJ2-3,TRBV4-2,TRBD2,TGTGCCAGCAGCCGGGGGGGGACTAGCGGGAGAAAGGGAGATACGCAGTATTTT,CASSRGGTSGRKGDTQYF
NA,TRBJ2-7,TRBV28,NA,TGTGCCAGCAGTTTTACAGCGTCCGGGGGAGCGTACTTC,CASSFTASGGAYF
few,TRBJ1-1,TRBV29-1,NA,TGCAGCGTTGGGTGGGGCGGGGGCACTGAAGCTTTCTTT,CSVGWGGGTEAFF
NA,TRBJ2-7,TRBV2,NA,TGTGCCAGTCAAAACAGTCCCTCCTACGAGCAGTACTTC,CASQNSPSYEQYF
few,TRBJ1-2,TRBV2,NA,TGTGCCAGCAGTGAACCCACAGGGAACTATGGCTACACCTTC,CASSEPTGNYGYTF
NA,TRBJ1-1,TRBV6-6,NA,TGTGCCAGCAGTTACCGGGACAAGTTGAACACTGAAGCTTTCTTT,CASSYRDKLNTEAFF
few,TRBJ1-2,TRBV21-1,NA,TGTGCCAGTATCAAGGCCCCCGGTGGCTACACCTTC,CASIKAPGGYTF
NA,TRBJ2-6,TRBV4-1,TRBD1,TGCGCCAGCAGCCAAGGGGAGGCGGCAGGGGGCGGGTCTGGGGCCAACGTCCTGACTTTC,CASSQGEAAGGGSGANVLTF
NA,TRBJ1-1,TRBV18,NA,TGTGCCAGCTCACCCAATCTCGGACAGTCTGGGAACACTGAAGCTTTCTTT,CASSPNLGQSGNTEAFF
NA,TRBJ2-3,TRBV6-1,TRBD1,TGTGCCAGCACCAGGGGGGGACAGGGAGCAGATACGCAGTATTTT,CASTRGGQGADTQYF
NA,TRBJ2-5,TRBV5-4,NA,TGTGCCAGCAGCTTGCCATCCCAAGAGACCCAGTACTTC,CASSLPSQETQYF
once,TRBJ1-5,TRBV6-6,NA,TGTGCCAGCAGTCCGGCGGGGACGGCTAATCAGCCCCAGCATTTT,CASSPAGTANQPQHF
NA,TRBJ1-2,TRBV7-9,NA,TGTGCCAGCAGCTTGACAGGCGCCGTTAACTATGGCTACACCTTC,CASSLTGAVNYGYTF
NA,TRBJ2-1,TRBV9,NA,TGTGCCAGCAGCGTACCAAAAGAGGGGGGAGTTGGGTACAATGAGCAGTTCTTC,CASSVPKEGGVGYNEQFF
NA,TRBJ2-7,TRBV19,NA,TGTGCCAGTAGTAGGCAGGGTCACTCCTACGAGCAGTACTTC,CASSRQGHSYEQYF
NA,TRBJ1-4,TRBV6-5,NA,TGTGCCAGCAGTCCAGGTGAAAAACTGTTTTTT,CASSPGEKLFF
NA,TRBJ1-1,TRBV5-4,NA,TGTGCCAGCAGCTTGGATGGGTGGGAGGGTCACACTGAAGCTTTCTTT,CASSLDGWEGHTEAFF
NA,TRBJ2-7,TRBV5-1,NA,TGCGCCAGCAGCTTCATGACAGAAAGCGAGCAGTACTTC,CASSFMTESEQYF
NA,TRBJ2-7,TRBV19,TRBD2,TGTGCCAGTAGTACATTAGCGGGGCGCAACGAGCAGTACTTC,CASSTLAGRNEQYF
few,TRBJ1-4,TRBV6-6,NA,TGTGCCAGCAGAGGTCCAACTAATGAAAAACTGTTTTTT,CASRGPTNEKLFF
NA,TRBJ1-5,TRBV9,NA,TGTGCCAGCAGCGTAGATGGGGGGATTAGCAATCAGCCCCAGCATTTT,CASSVDGGISNQPQHF
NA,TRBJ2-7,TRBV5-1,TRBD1,TGCGCCAGCAGCTTGGATCCGAGACAGGGAGCCTACGAGCAGTACTTC,CASSLDPRQGAYEQYF
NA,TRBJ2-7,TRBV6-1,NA,TGTGCCAGCAGTCCAAGCCTGACTAGCTCCTACGAGCAGTACTTC,CASSPSLTSSYEQYF
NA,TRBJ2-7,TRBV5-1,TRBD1,TGCGCCAGCAGCTTGGTAGGGGGCTGGCACGAGCAGTACTTC,CASSLVGGWHEQYF
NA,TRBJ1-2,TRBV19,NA,TGTGCCAGTAGTACCCAGGGGACATTACGGGGCTACACCTTC,CASSTQGTLRGYTF
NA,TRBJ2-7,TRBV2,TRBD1,TGTGCCAGCAAATGGGGGACAGGGAGTTCTTACGAGCAGTACTTC,CASKWGTGSSYEQYF
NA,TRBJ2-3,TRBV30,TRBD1,TGTGCCTGGAGTGTACGGACAGGGCCGGATACGCAGTATTTT,CAWSVRTGPDTQYF